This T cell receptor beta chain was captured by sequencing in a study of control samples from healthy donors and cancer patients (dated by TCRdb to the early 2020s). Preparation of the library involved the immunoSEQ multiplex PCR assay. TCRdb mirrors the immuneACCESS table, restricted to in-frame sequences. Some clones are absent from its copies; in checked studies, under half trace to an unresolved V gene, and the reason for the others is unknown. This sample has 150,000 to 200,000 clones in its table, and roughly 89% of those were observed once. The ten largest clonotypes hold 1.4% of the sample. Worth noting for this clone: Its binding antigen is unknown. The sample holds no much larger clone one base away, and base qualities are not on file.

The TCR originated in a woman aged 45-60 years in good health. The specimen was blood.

CDR3 protein: CASSHDSYYGYTF. The sequenced DNA: TGTGCCAGCAGCCATGACAGCTACTATGGCTACACCTTC. This receptor chain uses TRBV3-1 (or the pseudogene TRBV3-2) and TRBJ1-2; D gene: possibly TRBD1, on 5 matching bases. Spanning cysteine to phenylalanine, the CDR3 consists of 13 amino acids. CDR3 DNA is the only sequence kept; it has 39 bases, read in frame from the first base. Deletion took 3 bases off V and 3 bases off J, with a span of 8 bases between the germline ends. From the germline V gene (reference sequence), CDR1 is LGHDT and CDR2 is YNNKEL.